The 3 T cell receptor beta chains below all came from one sample that was sequenced in a study of beta chain features in type 1 diabetes. The isolated RNA, all of it, was reverse transcribed, so expressed TCRB transcripts were what got sequenced. Assay used: immunoSEQ multiplex PCR; TCRdb lists only in-frame clones, some missing. The data show approximately 470,000 clones, 30% seen once. The specimen was naive CD4+ T cells from blood. These receptors originate from a man younger than 30 in good health.

The V call is TRBV5-1, the J call TRBJ2-7; tentatively, D is TRBD1 or TRBD2 (5 bases each). There are 13 residues in the CDR3. V gave up 6 bases and J gave up 4 bases, with 14 bases separating them. Germline V gene sequence: CDR1 SGHRS, CDR2 YFSETQ. The CDR3 here is CASKSGTDYEQYF. Here the CDR3 DNA reads TGCGCCAGCAAATCCGGGACGGATTACGAGCAGTACTTC.

In this sample, this clone turned up a few times. The chain joins TRBV9 to TRBJ1-2; tentatively, D is TRBD1 (5 bases). V dropped 4 bases and J dropped 4 bases, with 17 bases sitting between them. Germline V gene lookup returns CDR1 SGDLS and CDR2 YYNGEE. The CDR3 sequence is 15 residues long. The CDR3 nucleotides read TGTGCCAGCAGCTTACGCTCCGGGACGGGCTATGGCTACACCTTC. Protein sequence: CASSLRSGTGYGYTF.

This clone was seen a few times. The CDR3 nucleotides are TGTGCCAGCAGCTTAGTTTTCTGGCTGACAGATACGCAGTATTTT. Its protein product is CASSLVFWLTDTQYF. This chain uses TRBV7-2 with TRBJ2-3; D not resolved. The CDR3 contains 15 residues. Trimming removed 1 base at V and 3 bases at J, with 11 bases between. Germline V CDR1 and CDR2: SGHTA, FQGNSA.